The 16 T cell receptor beta chains reported below all come from one sample, sequenced in a study of T-cell memory formation after mild COVID-19. TCRdb used MiXCR to reprocess the 5' RACE reads, holding one entry per CDR3 protein. This table has around 340,000 distinct CDR3 sequences, 20% to 25% appearing once. Sequencing was done on a sample of PBMCs or a T cell subset sorted from them (not recorded which). Receptors were obtained from an adult woman who had mild COVID-19 (a few samples of this study predate the infection). Cell type and time point are not known.

The chain joins TRBV20-1 to TRBJ2-1; TRBD2 aligns across 12 bases. CDR3 size: 16 residues. Germline V gene sequence: CDR1 DFQATT, CDR2 SNEGSKA (reference sequence). The ends lost 0 bases at V and 8 bases at J; junction bases unmatched: 8. CDR3 in amino acids: CSARDMTSGSFDEQFF. Here the CDR3 DNA reads TGCAGTGCTAGAGATATGACTAGCGGGAGTTTCGATGAGCAGTTCTTC.

The chain joins TRBV7-6 to TRBJ2-3; TRBD2 matches at 12 bases. The CDR3 is 14 amino acids. Germline loops: CDR1 SGHVS, CDR2 FNYEAQ. Germline trimming cut 4 bases from V and 6 bases from J; bases unmatched to any gene: 2. CDR3 loop: CASSWTSGADTQYF. The CDR3 DNA is TGTGCCAGCAGCTGGACTAGCGGGGCCGATACGCAGTATTTT.

This clonotype was recorded a few times. The genes are TRBV19 and TRBJ1-5; 8 bases are a match to TRBD1. The germline CDR1 and CDR2 sequences are LNHDA and SQIVND (reference sequence). The CDR3 length is 17 residues. J gave up 1 base and V 5 bases, and 10 bases lay outside the gene matches. The chain's CDR3 is CASSSRTGPESNQPQHF. The CDR3 DNA reads TGTGCCAGTAGTTCAAGGACAGGGCCTGAAAGCAATCAGCCCCAGCATTTT.

J is TRBJ1-1 and V is TRBV20-1; D may be TRBD1 (5 bases). CDR1 is DFQATT and CDR2 is SNEGSKA in the germline V gene (reference sequence). The germline V and J ends were trimmed by 0 bases and 10 bases, with 15 bases remaining between them. The CDR3 has 13 residues. The CDR3 region is CSARDGTRETAFF. The CDR3 DNA follows: TGCAGTGCTAGAGATGGTACCAGGGAGACAGCTTTCTTT.

This chain links TRBV4-3 with TRBJ1-2; D might be TRBD1 (5 bases). This CDR3 has 16 residues. Trimming left V 3 bases short and J 4 bases short, with 18 bases between. CDR1 and CDR2 from the germline V gene are LGHNA and YSLEER. The CDR3 DNA reads TGCGCCAGCAGCCATTCGGCCACAGGCGAACGCTATGGCTACACCTTC. Residues: CASSHSATGERYGYTF.

V usage is TRBV12-3 or TRBV12-4 and J usage is TRBJ2-1; possibly TRBD2 for D (6 bases). V was trimmed by 4 bases and J by 7 bases, leaving 11 bases between them. The CDR3 covers 13 residues. DNA for the CDR3: TGTGCCAGCAGTTATGTGGCGGGAAATGAGCAGTTCTTC. Amino acid sequence: CASSYVAGNEQFF.

The chain uses TRBV30 and TRBJ1-1, with 8 positions matching TRBD1. Germline V lookup: CDR1 GTSNPN, CDR2 SVGIG (reference sequence). The CDR3 covers 13 residues. V was clipped by 8 bases and J by 1 base; unmatched bases: 6. The CDR3 sequence: CAGDRGGNTEAFF. The DNA of the CDR3 is TGTGCCGGCGACAGGGGCGGGAACACTGAAGCTTTCTTT. The full variable domain, in which reference TRBV30 and TRBJ1-1 provide the parts outside the CDR3, is SQTIHQWPATLVQPVGSPLSLECTVEGTSNPNLYWYRQAAGRGLQLLFYSVGIGQISSEVPQNLSASRPQDRQFILSSKKLLLSDSGFYLCAGDRGGNTEAFFGQGTRLTVV.

The chain joins TRBV24-1 to TRBJ2-1; TRBD2 matches 13 bases. Germline lookup yields CDR1 KGHDR and CDR2 SFDVKD. The CDR3 extends over 13 amino acids. V trimming: 7 bases; J trimming: 13 bases; junction bases outside the gene matches: 6. This CDR3 reads CATSELAGGVQFF. DNA for the CDR3: TGTGCCACCAGCGAACTAGCGGGAGGGGTCCAGTTCTTC.

Only a few counts were recorded for this clonotype. The chain joins TRBV5-1 to TRBJ2-2; 7 positions agree with TRBD2. From germline, CDR1 is SGHRS and CDR2 YFSETQ. Trimming cost V 1 base and J 3 bases; bases outside gene matches: 3. CDR3 length: 15 residues. CDR3 sequence: CASSLSLADTGELFF. The CDR3 DNA is TGCGCCAGCAGCTTGAGCCTAGCGGACACCGGGGAGCTGTTTTTT. Variable domain in full (rest from reference TRBV5-1 and TRBJ2-2): KAGVTQTPRYLIKTRGQQVTLSCSPISGHRSVSWYQQTPGQGLQFLFEYFSETQRNKGNFPGRFSGRQFSNSRSEMNVSTLELGDSALYLCASSLSLADTGELFFGEGSRLTVL.

This clonotype was recorded a few times. The rearrangement links TRBV12-3 or TRBV12-4 to TRBJ2-1, with D maybe TRBD1 (5 bases). Between the trimmed V and J ends, which lost 2 bases and 7 bases, there was a span of 12 bases. CDR3 length: 14 residues. The CDR3 bases are TGTGCCAGCAGTTTACCCAACTCAGGGAATGAGCAGTTCTTC. This gives the protein CASSLPNSGNEQFF.

The V call is TRBV6-1, the J call TRBJ1-5; TRBD1 matches 10 bases. J lost 1 base, V lost 5 bases, and 5 bases had no gene match. CDR3 length equals 16 residues. Germline lookup yields CDR1 MNHNS and CDR2 SASEGT. The CDR3 is CASSPTGGVSNQPQHF. The CDR3 DNA reads as TGTGCCAGCAGTCCGACAGGGGGCGTCAGCAATCAGCCCCAGCATTTT.

The rearrangement uses TRBV5-1 and TRBJ2-3; D may match TRBD1 or TRBD2 (5 bases each). In germline, CDR1 is SGHRS, CDR2 YFSETQ. The CDR3 has 14 residues. Deletions cut 4 bases from V and 9 bases from J, with 18 bases between. The CDR3 spells CASSPGTPGGTQYF. CDR3 nucleotide sequence: TGCGCCAGCAGCCCCGGGACCCCAGGAGGAACGCAGTATTTT.

This clonotype was seen only a few times. This rearrangement joins TRBV25-1 to TRBJ2-3; 10 bases match TRBD2. Germline V gene data show CDR1 as MGHDK and CDR2 as SYGVNS. Trimming cost V 3 bases and J 4 bases; bases outside gene matches: 10. This CDR3 is built from 17 residues. CDR3 sequence: CASSDSSGRPGADTQYF. CDR3 sequence (DNA): TGTGCCAGCAGTGATTCTAGCGGGAGACCGGGGGCAGATACGCAGTATTTT.

For this clonotype: Since the CDR3 does not end with the conserved phenylalanine or tryptophan, this likely comes from a read error. This rearrangement joins TRBV5-1 to TRBJ2-2; D gene uncertain. The V gene lost 2 bases and the J gene lost 1 base, with 6 bases spanning the gap. The CDR3 has 14 residues. Germline V gives CDR1 SGHRS, CDR2 YFSETQ. CDR3 residues: CASSFRQNTGELFI. Written as DNA, the CDR3 is TGCGCCAGCAGCTTTCGACAGAACACCGGGGAGCTGTTTATT.

The gene calls are TRBV4-1 and TRBJ2-5; D call uncertain. The CDR3 contains 15 residues. The ends were cut back, 3 bases at V and 1 base at J, with 12 bases in the middle. CDR1 MGHRA and CDR2 YSYEKL come from the germline V gene. The chain's CDR3 is CASSHLFRRQETQYF. DNA of the CDR3: TGCGCCAGCAGCCACTTGTTCAGGCGCCAAGAGACCCAGTACTTC.

This sequence joins TRBV18 and TRBJ2-1; D gene ambiguous. Trimming shortened V by 0 bases and J by 6 bases, and 9 bases separated the two germline ends. From germline, CDR1 is KGHSH and CDR2 LQKENI. The CDR3 has 14 residues. The CDR3 protein is CASSPPSPVNEQFF. The DNA for the CDR3 is TGTGCCAGCTCACCACCGTCCCCGGTCAATGAGCAGTTCTTC.